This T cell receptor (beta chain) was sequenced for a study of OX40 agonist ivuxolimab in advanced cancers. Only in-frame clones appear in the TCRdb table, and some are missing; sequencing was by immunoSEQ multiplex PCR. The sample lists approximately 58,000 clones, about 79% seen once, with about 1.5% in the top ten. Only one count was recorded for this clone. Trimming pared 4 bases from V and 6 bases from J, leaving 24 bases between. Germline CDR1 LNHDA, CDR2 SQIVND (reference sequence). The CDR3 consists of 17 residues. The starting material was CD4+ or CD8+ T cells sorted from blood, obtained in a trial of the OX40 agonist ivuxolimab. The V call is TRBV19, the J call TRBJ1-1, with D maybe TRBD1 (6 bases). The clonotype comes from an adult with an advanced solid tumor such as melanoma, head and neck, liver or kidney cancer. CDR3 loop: CASSTQGYSTWGPEAFF. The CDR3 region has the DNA TGTGCCAGTAGTACCCAGGGATACTCAACATGGGGGCCTGAAGCTTTCTTT.